The rows below give T cell receptor beta chains drawn from one sample of a study of early T cells in non-severe SARS-CoV-2 infection. TCRdb analysed the 5' RACE reads with MiXCR anew, one entry per CDR3 protein. The profile shows some 50,000 distinct CDR3 sequences, more than 9% of them singletons. The source material was whole blood. The receptors derive from an adult who was a healthcare worker with PCR-confirmed SARS-CoV-2 infection or an uninfected control (not recorded which). Each CDR3 is given with its conserved first and last residue. A D gene is named only where the DNA matches it firmly. Clone size appears in some rows only: once, few, many, or a class for an expanded clone.

NA,NA,TRBJ1-5,TRBV28,CASSLGTQGYGNQPQHF,TGTGCCAGCAGTTTGGGGACACAGGGTTACGGCAATCAGCCCCAGCATTTT
NA,NA,TRBJ1-2,TRBV20-1,CSARDSPNYGYTF,TGCAGTGCTAGAGACAGCCCTAACTATGGCTACACCTTC
TRBD1,many,TRBJ2-4,TRBV2,CASSGGRDRGHQNIQYF,TGTGCCAGCAGTGGGGGCCGGGACAGGGGTCATCAAAACATTCAGTACTTC
NA,NA,TRBJ2-6,TRBV4-3,CASSQDLLTGANVLTF,TGCGCCAGCAGCCAAGATCTGCTGACTGGGGCCAACGTCCTGACTTTC
NA,few,TRBJ2-1,TRBV5-1,CASSPDPSSYNEQFF,TGCGCCAGCAGCCCGGACCCAAGCTCCTACAATGAGCAGTTCTTC
NA,NA,TRBJ2-7,TRBV6-1,CASSLGVHSYEQYF,TGTGCCAGCAGTCTAGGGGTCCACTCCTACGAGCAGTACTTC
TRBD1,NA,TRBJ2-3,TRBV5-1,CASSYGTGATDTQYF,TGCGCCAGCAGCTACGGGACAGGGGCAACAGATACGCAGTATTTT
NA,few,TRBJ1-3,TRBV5-5,CASSLEGSENTIYF,TGTGCCAGCAGCTTGGAGGGTTCTGAAAACACCATATATTTT
TRBD1,many,TRBJ2-7,TRBV5-1,CASSLSVSGGTYEQYF,TGCGCCAGCAGCTTGTCAGTTTCAGGGGGCACCTACGAGCAGTACTTC
TRBD1,many,TRBJ1-2,TRBV7-9,CASSRRAGGISGYTF,TGTGCCAGCAGCCGTAGGGCAGGGGGCATAAGTGGCTACACCTTC
NA,many,TRBJ2-1,TRBV28,CASNTIRPAAEQFF,TGTGCCAGCAACACGATCAGACCGGCCGCTGAGCAGTTCTTC
NA,many,TRBJ1-1,TRBV12-3/TRBV12-4,CALPGGTEAFF,TGTGCCCTGCCCGGGGGCACTGAAGCTTTCTTT
NA,NA,TRBJ1-3,TRBV29-1,CSVGDFGNTIYF,TGCAGCGTTGGAGATTTCGGAAACACCATATATTTT
NA,many,TRBJ2-1,TRBV11-2,CASSLELGEQFF,TGTGCCAGCAGCTTAGAACTTGGCGAGCAGTTCTTC
NA,NA,TRBJ2-3,TRBV19,CASALGGDTQYF,TGTGCCAGTGCCCTCGGAGGAGATACGCAGTATTTT
NA,NA,TRBJ1-2,TRBV28,CASSPANYGYTF,TGTGCCAGCAGCCCCGCTAACTATGGCTACACCTTC
TRBD1,many,TRBJ2-2,TRBV20-1,CSARDRGYSGELFF,TGCAGTGCTAGGGACAGGGGATATTCCGGGGAGCTGTTTTTT
NA,few,TRBJ2-4,TRBV20-1,CSARDWGPPGTKNIQYF,TGCAGTGCTAGAGATTGGGGGCCTCCTGGAACCAAAAACATTCAGTACTTC
TRBD2,many,TRBJ2-1,TRBV6-2/TRBV6-3,CASSTLAAYKQFF,TGTGCCAGCAGTACCCTAGCGGCCTATAAGCAGTTCTTC
NA,NA,TRBJ2-7,TRBV12-3/TRBV12-4,CASSLAWGAGEQYF,TGTGCCAGCAGTTTAGCGTGGGGGGCAGGCGAGCAGTACTTC
NA,few,TRBJ2-7,TRBV18,CASSPRGVPYEQYF,TGTGCCAGCTCACCACGAGGGGTCCCCTACGAGCAGTACTTC
NA,few,TRBJ2-7,TRBV7-2,CASSPGVHEQYF,TGTGCCAGCAGCCCCGGGGTCCACGAGCAGTACTTC
NA,few,TRBJ1-4,TRBV6-6,CASSYRDTKEKLFF,TGTGCCAGCAGTTACCGGGATACGAAAGAAAAACTGTTTTTT
NA,few,TRBJ2-7,TRBV3-1,CASSLRIGGNEQYF,TGTGCCAGCAGCCTCCGCATCGGGGGCAACGAGCAGTACTTC
NA,many,TRBJ2-7,TRBV20-1,CSAIQGIGEQYF,TGCAGTGCTATCCAGGGTATAGGCGAGCAGTACTTC
NA,NA,TRBJ2-2,TRBV24-1,CATSDLGQGNTGELFF,TGTGCCACCAGTGATTTGGGTCAGGGTAACACCGGGGAGCTGTTTTTT
TRBD1,many,TRBJ1-2,TRBV12-3/TRBV12-4,CASSSWDRGGYTF,TGTGCCAGCAGTTCCTGGGACAGGGGTGGCTACACCTTC
NA,many,TRBJ1-5,TRBV12-3/TRBV12-4,CASSVGVGGNQPQHF,TGTGCCAGCAGTGTAGGGGTTGGCGGCAATCAGCCCCAGCATTTT
NA,many,TRBJ1-1,TRBV7-2,CASSGGRGETEAFF,TGTGCCAGCAGTGGGGGCAGGGGAGAGACTGAAGCTTTCTTT
NA,many,TRBJ2-4,TRBV7-2,CASSSGTLAKNIQYF,TGTGCCAGCAGTTCGGGGACTTTAGCCAAAAACATTCAGTACTTC
NA,many,TRBJ2-1,TRBV12-3/TRBV12-4,CASSQVLNEQFF,TGTGCCAGCAGTCAGGTCTTGAATGAGCAGTTCTTC
NA,few,TRBJ1-1,TRBV1,CTSRRDGVNTEAFF,TGCACCAGCAGACGAGACGGTGTGAACACTGAAGCTTTCTTT
NA,many,TRBJ2-1,TRBV29-1,CSVLDFRDEQFF,TGCAGCGTTCTAGATTTCCGCGATGAGCAGTTCTTC
NA,few,TRBJ1-2,TRBV5-6,CATTMGASGYTF,TGTGCCACCACCATGGGGGCTAGTGGCTACACCTTC
NA,many,TRBJ2-2,TRBV5-4,CASSLRGRVVELFF,TGTGCCAGCAGCCTTCGGGGCAGGGTCGTGGAGCTGTTTTTT
NA,NA,TRBJ2-3,TRBV7-9,CASSFADTQYF,TGTGCCAGCAGCTTTGCAGATACGCAGTATTTT
NA,NA,TRBJ2-1,TRBV3-1,CASSQVYEQFF,TGTGCCAGCAGCCAAGTTTACGAGCAGTTCTTC
TRBD2,many,TRBJ2-7,TRBV20-1,CSARGGSSYEQYF,TGCAGTGCCCGGGGAGGGTCCTCCTACGAGCAGTACTTC
NA,NA,TRBJ2-5,TRBV20-1,CSAPLTYGQETQYF,TGCAGTGCTCCATTGACATACGGACAAGAGACCCAGTACTTC
NA,few,TRBJ1-5,TRBV7-8,CASSPRVVGNQPQHF,TGTGCCAGCAGCCCACGGGTAGTGGGCAATCAGCCCCAGCATTTT
NA,NA,TRBJ2-1,TRBV5-1,CASTGLNRGRNGSYNEQFF,TGCGCCAGCACGGGGCTGAATAGAGGGAGAAATGGCTCCTACAATGAGCAGTTCTTC
NA,few,TRBJ2-3,TRBV5-1,CASSPGVGDTQYF,TGCGCCAGCAGCCCGGGGGTTGGAGATACGCAGTATTTT
NA,few,TRBJ1-4,TRBV7-9,CASSLGTVNNEKLFF,TGTGCCAGCAGCTTAGGGACAGTCAATAATGAAAAACTGTTTTTT
TRBD2,NA,TRBJ2-5,TRBV19,CASSIIRGRGQETQYF,TGTGCCAGTAGTATTATCCGCGGGAGAGGTCAAGAGACCCAGTACTTC
TRBD2,NA,TRBJ2-3,TRBV5-4,CASSLGGRAPDTQYF,TGTGCCAGCAGCTTGGGAGGGAGGGCCCCAGATACGCAGTATTTT
NA,many,TRBJ1-1,TRBV7-2,CASSLDNRGTEAFF,TGTGCCAGCAGCTTAGATAACCGAGGGACTGAAGCTTTCTTT
NA,NA,TRBJ2-2,TRBV6-1,CASSEQGNTGELFF,TGTGCCAGCAGTGAGCAGGGGAACACCGGGGAGCTGTTTTTT
TRBD2,NA,TRBJ2-7,TRBV7-2,CASSARTSLIYF,TGTGCCAGCAGCGCGCGGACTAGCTTAATCTACTTC
NA,many,TRBJ2-2,TRBV12-3/TRBV12-4,CASSLSWNTGELFF,TGTGCCAGCAGTTTAAGCTGGAACACCGGGGAGCTGTTTTTT
NA,NA,TRBJ2-5,TRBV9,CASSVGPRETQYF,TGTGCCAGCAGCGTAGGACCTCGAGAGACCCAGTACTTC
NA,many,TRBJ2-1,TRBV24-1,CATSESTGSLSYNEQFF,TGTGCCACCAGTGAATCAACAGGGTCTTTAAGCTACAATGAGCAGTTCTTC
TRBD2,NA,TRBJ2-7,TRBV28,CASGPSGTSYEQYF,TGTGCCAGCGGGCCTAGCGGGACTTCCTACGAGCAGTACTTC
NA,NA,TRBJ1-1,TRBV5-1,CASSIAKNTEAFF,TGCGCCAGCAGCATCGCGAAGAACACTGAAGCTTTCTTT
TRBD2,many,TRBJ2-1,TRBV7-7,CASSPRTSGRLNEQFF,TGTGCTAGCAGCCCCCGGACTAGCGGGAGACTCAATGAGCAGTTCTTC